These 14 T cell receptor beta chains share one sample of origin, sequenced in a study of human T cells and chemical hapten exposure. TCRdb independently ran MiXCR on the RACE reads; one entry per CDR3 protein. The sample has under 100,000 distinct CDR3 sequences, roughly an eighth seen once; the top ten hold roughly 3.1%. Time point defined: patch test 2, 6 weeks after DPC sensitization. Treatment given: therapeutic diphenylcyclopropenone sensitization with weekly scalp DPC. This specimen was whole blood, taken in connection with sensitization to the hapten diphenylcyclopropenone (DPC). These TCRs come from a woman in her forties with alopecia areata. Some clones in this sample may be carry-over from other donors' samples.

On this clonotype itself: This may be a read error: a much more frequent sequence differs by one nucleotide. The rearrangement links TRBV6-1 to TRBJ2-7; 7 bases map to TRBD1. Germline assignment: CDR1 MNHNS and CDR2 SASEGT. The CDR3 contains 14 residues. CDR3 sequence: CASCEQGPKDEQYF. In nucleotides, the CDR3 is TGTGCCAGCTGTGAACAGGGGCCAAAGGACGAGCAGTACTTC.

This clonotype has ten or more counts. The chain joins TRBV19 to TRBJ1-5; D possibly corresponds to TRBD1 (5 bases). Germline V CDR1 and CDR2: LNHDA, SQIVND (reference sequence). The V gene lost 3 bases and the J gene lost 4 bases, with 13 bases spanning the gap. This CDR3 spans 15 amino acids. CDR3 nucleotide sequence: TGTGCCAGTAGTATTCTTGGGGCAGGGAATCAGCCCCAGCATTTT. Amino acid sequence: CASSILGAGNQPQHF.

This clonotype has a count of ten or more. V and J are TRBV12-3 or TRBV12-4 and TRBJ2-4, with TRBD1 matching 8 bases. The junction had 8 bases not matched to a gene; V was cut back by 6 bases and J by 7 bases. This CDR3 contains 14 residues. The CDR3 loop is CASRTGTGSNIQYF. CDR3 DNA: TGTGCCAGCAGGACCGGGACAGGTAGTAACATTCAGTACTTC.

This clonotype was detected ten times or more. This sequence joins TRBV7-2 and TRBJ1-3, with D uncertain. The CDR3 has 15 amino acids. Germline V gives CDR1 SGHTA, CDR2 FQGNSA. The germline V and J ends were trimmed by 1 base and 4 bases, with 11 bases remaining between them. The DNA of the CDR3 is TGTGCCAGCAGCTTAGTGTGGGGTGGAGGAAACACCATATATTTT. Amino acid sequence: CASSLVWGGGNTIYF.

The rearrangement joins TRBV7-9 to TRBJ2-5; no reliable D call. The germline V and J ends were trimmed by 5 bases and 5 bases, with 9 bases remaining between them. This CDR3 region has 12 residues. Germline loops: CDR1 SEHNR, CDR2 FQNEAQ (reference sequence). The CDR3 DNA reads as TGTGCCAGCAGCGGTCGCCGGGAGACCCAGTACTTC. The encoded protein is CASSGRRETQYF.

Ten or more counts support this clonotype. The chain carries TRBV19 and TRBJ2-1; D gene unclear. The V and J ends lost 1 base and 9 bases respectively, with 16 bases between them. The CDR3 has 15 amino acids. Per germline, CDR1 LNHDA and CDR2 SQIVND (reference sequence). The CDR3 loop is CASSIAPQATTEQFF. The DNA for the CDR3 is TGTGCCAGTAGTATAGCCCCCCAGGCAACAACTGAGCAGTTCTTC. Based on the CDR3 plus reference TRBV19 and TRBJ2-1, the full variable domain is DGGITQSPKYLFRKEGQNVTLSCEQNLNHDAMYWYRQDPGQGLRLIYYSQIVNDFQKGDIAEGYSVSREKKESFPLTVTSAQKNPTAFYLCASSIAPQATTEQFFGPGTRLTVL.

The chain is built from TRBV14 and TRBJ2-1; the D call may be TRBD1 or TRBD2 (5 bases each). V lost 1 base and J 5 bases, leaving 12 bases between the germline ends. Germline V gene sequence: CDR1 SGHDN, CDR2 FVKESK. The CDR3 runs to 15 residues. In nucleotides, the CDR3 is TGTGCCAGCAGCCAAGCCTGGGGACGGGACAATGAGCAGTTCTTC. This sequence encodes CASSQAWGRDNEQFF.

This clonotype was picked up many times. The chain couples TRBV30 to TRBJ2-7; TRBD1 agrees at 11 bases. The CDR3 is 12 residues long. V shed 8 bases and J 1 base; nucleotides not matched to a gene: 1. The germline CDR1 and CDR2 sequences are GTSNPN and SVGIG (reference sequence). The CDR3 spells CAGQGASYEQYF. CDR3 nucleotides: TGTGCCGGACAGGGGGCTTCCTACGAGCAGTACTTC.

V and J are TRBV7-2 and TRBJ2-5; a weak D match, TRBD2 (6 bases). CDR1 and CDR2 (germline): SGHTA, FQGNSA. The CDR3 covers 15 residues. V shed 4 bases and J shed 3 bases, with 15 bases lying between them. The CDR3 DNA sequence: TGTGCCAGCAGCTACACCGGGACTCCCGAAGAGACCCAGTACTTC. This codes for CASSYTGTPEETQYF.

This clonotype was seen a handful of times. The J gene is TRBJ2-7, the V gene TRBV28, with 10 bases that match TRBD2. CDR1 and CDR2 (germline): MDHEN, SYDVKM. J lost 1 base, V lost 7 bases, and 13 bases had no gene match. There are 17 residues in the CDR3. CDR3 DNA: TGTGCCAGCATGACGGAGCGGGGGGGAGCCTTTTCCTACGAGCAGTACTTC. This codes for CASMTERGGAFSYEQYF. Combining the CDR3 with reference TRBV28 and TRBJ2-7 gives the whole variable domain DVKVTQSSRYLVKRTGEKVFLECVQDMDHENMFWYRQDPGLGLRLIYFSYDVKMKEKGDIPEGYSVSREKKERFSLILESASTNQTSMYLCASMTERGGAFSYEQYFGPGTRLTVT.

The V call is TRBV24-1, the J call TRBJ1-1, with a tentative D call TRBD1 (6 bases). The ends were cut back, 4 bases at V and 1 base at J, with 12 bases in the middle. Germline V lookup: CDR1 KGHDR, CDR2 SFDVKD. The CDR3 covers 15 residues. The CDR3 protein is CATSDRDTKNTEAFF. The CDR3 bases are TGTGCCACCAGTGACCGGGACACGAAGAACACTGAAGCTTTCTTT.

This clonotype was seen ten or more times. V is TRBV6-6 and J is TRBJ1-1; no definite D call. V shed 6 bases and J shed 1 base, with 15 bases lying between them. The CDR3 has 15 residues. CDR1 is MNHNY and CDR2 is SVGAGI in the germline V gene (reference sequence). Written as DNA, the CDR3 is TGTGCCAGCAGACGCCCTGGGCAGTGGAACACTGAAGCTTTCTTT. It codes for CASRRPGQWNTEAFF.

This rearrangement joins TRBV28 to TRBJ2-3; D is ambiguous. CDR3 length: 11 residues. V lost 6 bases to trimming and J lost 8 bases, with 9 bases between them. Germline V gene sequence: CDR1 MDHEN, CDR2 SYDVKM. The CDR3 coding sequence is TGTGCCAGCAGCTCCTCCTCTACGCAGTATTTT. Protein product: CASSSSSTQYF.

This clonotype was found many times. J is TRBJ2-7 and V is TRBV10-3, with D tentatively TRBD2 (6 bases). CDR1 is ENHRY, CDR2 SYGVKD, per germline. This CDR3 is 13 amino acids long. The V end lost 6 bases, the J end lost 3 bases, and 12 bases lay between the germline ends. CDR3 DNA sequence: TGTGCCATCAGGCCCGGGGGAGACTACGAGCAGTACTTC. Protein product: CAIRPGGDYEQYF.